This TCR beta chain derives from a study of spatial heterogeneity in lung cancer (dated by TCRdb to between 2017 and 2020). Describing the broader study: Samples were obtained from roughly 72 patients with early-stage, untreated non-small cell lung cancer from the lung TRACERx cohort. Follow-up PBMC samples were sequenced whenever available, and the median time to follow-up was two to three years after resection. Beta-chain transcripts were consistently detected in greater numbers than alpha-chain transcripts, which likely reflected higher beta-chain transcript abundance. In the raw uncorrected reads, each unique combination of TCR and UMI appeared more than ten times on average. In non-small cell lung cancer, the study made a quantitative comparison of TCR alpha and beta repertoires among multiple tumor regions, matched nontumor lung and blood. Nonsynonymous mutation counts, determined by whole-exome sequencing of tumor tissue, were related to TCR repertoire features. Both alpha and beta chains were TCR-sequenced in a few hundred tumor regions, 64 matched nontumor lung samples and 55 to 60 PBMC samples obtained at surgery. Summary of the overall study and its limitations: Additional single-cell paired TCR alpha and beta sequencing was considered necessary to confirm, at a functional level, the hypothesis that regional TCRs recognize regional mutations. Only 15 or so patients were included in the comparisons of baseline and follow-up blood repertoires. Ubiquitous expanded tumor TCRs showed up in blood more often at tumor resection than at routine follow-up.

This specimen's time point label, interpreted: blood at routine non-recurrence follow-up after resection. TCR sequencing used whole RNA extracted from tumor and nontumor lung tissue, or from cryopreserved PBMC samples, without cell sorting. Only patients for whom sufficient RNA was available from at least two tumor regions were selected for TCR sequencing. Library creation used 5' RACE. Sequencing was performed on a NextSeq 500. The TCR library protocol attached a unique molecular identifier to each TCR cDNA molecule to allow correction of PCR and sequencing errors. The source study handled its data this way. TCR identification, UMI-based error correction and CDR3 extraction were all carried out with Decombinator tools. Expanded TCRs were defined as those above a frequency of 2 per 1,000, corresponding to the top 1% of the tumor frequency distribution. Renyi diversity was calculated using the R vegan package after each repertoire was subsampled 100 times to 5,000 TCRs. CDR3 similarity networks were built from amino acid triplet string-kernel similarity, with CDR3s being connected when pairwise similarity was above 0.82. The raw public data were reprocessed by TCRdb itself: fastp quality trimming at Q25, MiXCR clonotype calling, in-frame beta chains only. When rows share a CDR3 protein, they turn into one entry using the most common DNA and genes. For this entry, the V and J calls and clone size follow TCRdb and not the study's own pipeline. The sample has some 30,000 distinct CDR3 sequences on record, over 5% of them singletons. The top ten clonotypes cover around 24% of the sample.

This clonotype was counted at least ten times. There is no known antigen for this receptor. No base qualities exist here, and no much larger clone lies one base off it. From the cysteine up to the phenylalanine, the CDR3 has a length of 13 residues. Only the CDR3 portion is preserved as DNA: 39 bases, with reading frame beginning at the first base. The germline V gene yields SQVTM for CDR1 and ANQGSEA for CDR2. V is reduced by 4 bases and J by 10 bases, leaving a spacing of 16 bases between them. This receptor was obtained from a female donor with early-stage non-small cell lung cancer. The sequencing used PBMCs, collected at follow-up. The chain was built from TRBV29-1 and TRBJ1-4; the D segment cannot be called with confidence. The DNA sequence is TGCAGCGTTGTCGTCGCGAGGGAGGCAAAACTGTTTTTT. This yields the protein CSVVVAREAKLFF.